These T cell receptor beta chains were read from a single sample in a study of T-cell reconstitution after alpha-beta-depleted transplantation in children. TCRdb re-analysed the PCR reads in MiXCR, keeping a single row per CDR3 protein. The data show approximately 200,000 distinct CDR3 sequences, about 14% seen once. Sequences were derived from PBMCs from the stem cell graft donor, sampled from the stem cell graft. Receptors originate from a human donor who donated a stem cell graft to a child with acute lymphoblastic leukemia. CDR3s include the opening cysteine and the closing phenylalanine or tryptophan. Each record gives: CDR3 length, D gene, V gene, clone size, J gene, CDR3 protein, CDR3 DNA. The D gene is left open where the match is weak. Rows may omit the clone size; those that give it use once, few, many or a size class.

16	.	TRBV11-2	many	TRBJ2-2	CASSPPRLGTTGELFF	TGTGCCAGCAGCCCTCCCCGGCTGGGCACCACCGGGGAGCTGTTTTTT
13	.	TRBV7-9	many	TRBJ1-6	CASSLGGNSPLHF	TGTGCCAGCAGCTTAGGGGGTAATTCACCCCTCCACTTT
17	TRBD1	TRBV10-1	many	TRBJ1-1	CASSNRFSTGANTEAFF	TGCGCCAGCAGTAACCGATTCTCGACAGGGGCCAACACTGAAGCTTTCTTT
18	.	TRBV4-1	.	TRBJ2-5	CASSQDLGQTREGETQYF	TGCGCCAGCAGCCAAGATTTAGGACAGACCCGTGAGGGGGAGACCCAGTACTTC
17	TRBD2	TRBV5-5	many	TRBJ2-3	CASSVGLAGISTDTQYF	TGTGCCAGCAGCGTCGGACTAGCGGGTATTAGTACAGATACGCAGTATTTT
15	.	TRBV7-2	few	TRBJ2-7	CASSLDRTDSPEQYF	TGTGCCAGCAGCTTAGACAGGACCGATTCCCCCGAGCAGTACTTC
12	TRBD1	TRBV29-1	many	TRBJ1-1	CSVVRGDTEAFF	TGCAGCGTTGTCAGGGGGGACACTGAAGCTTTCTTT
15	.	TRBV7-9	few	TRBJ2-2	CASSRDRMNTGELFF	TGTGCCAGCAGCCGCGACAGGATGAACACCGGGGAGCTGTTTTTT
15	TRBD2	TRBV29-1	.	TRBJ2-7	CSVRSGGGSSYEQYF	TGCAGCGTTCGGTCCGGTGGCGGGAGCTCCTACGAGCAGTACTTC
15	.	TRBV12-3/TRBV12-4	many	TRBJ1-6	CASSLRGSYNSPLHF	TGTGCCAGCAGTTTGAGGGGCTCCTATAATTCACCCCTCCACTTT
13	.	TRBV20-1	many	TRBJ2-3	CSAARDSTDTQYF	TGCAGTGCCGCCCGTGACAGCACAGATACGCAGTATTTT
15	TRBD2	TRBV20-1	many	TRBJ2-3	CSARDRGLAGGTQYF	TGCAGTGCTAGAGATCGGGGACTAGCGGGAGGGACGCAGTATTTT
15	TRBD2	TRBV9	.	TRBJ2-1	CASSPTSAQANEQFF	TGTGCCAGCAGCCCAACTAGCGCGCAGGCGAATGAGCAGTTCTTC
13	.	TRBV4-1	many	TRBJ2-7	CASSQDHGYEQYF	TGCGCCAGCAGCCAAGATCATGGGTACGAGCAGTACTTC
14	.	TRBV30	.	TRBJ2-4	CAWSLGLAKNIQYF	TGTGCCTGGAGTTTGGGGCTAGCCAAAAACATTCAGTACTTC
15	.	TRBV5-1	many	TRBJ2-1	CASSTDGDSYNEQFF	TGCGCCAGCAGCACGGACGGAGACTCCTACAATGAGCAGTTCTTC
16	TRBD2	TRBV24-1	many	TRBJ2-1	CATSALQAGSGNEQFF	TGTGCCACCAGTGCGCTTCAAGCGGGAAGTGGGAATGAGCAGTTCTTC
13	.	TRBV5-1	.	TRBJ1-1	CASSLSLVGEAFF	TGCGCCAGCAGCTTGTCGTTGGTTGGTGAAGCTTTCTTT
13	.	TRBV12-1	.	TRBJ2-2	CASSVANTGELFF	TGTGCCAGCAGTGTTGCGAACACCGGGGAGCTGTTTTTT
14	.	TRBV6-2/TRBV6-3	few	TRBJ2-1	CASSPGPNRNEQFF	TGTGCCAGCAGCCCGGGACCGAACCGCAATGAGCAGTTCTTC
16	TRBD2	TRBV20-1	many	TRBJ2-3	CSALLPLAGASDTQYF	TGCAGTGCCCTTCTCCCCCTAGCGGGAGCTTCCGATACGCAGTATTTT
14	.	TRBV29-1	many	TRBJ2-4	CSVGEGAAKNIQYF	TGCAGCGTTGGTGAAGGAGCAGCCAAAAACATTCAGTACTTC
13	.	TRBV10-3	many	TRBJ2-7	CAISGGRTYEQYF	TGTGCCATCAGTGGAGGCAGGACCTACGAGCAGTACTTC
12	.	TRBV28	many	TRBJ2-5	CATLRVRETQYF	TGTGCCACCCTCAGGGTGAGGGAGACCCAGTACTTC
16	.	TRBV12-3/TRBV12-4	many	TRBJ2-6	CASLFERLSGANVLTF	TGTGCCAGCCTGTTTGAGAGGCTCTCTGGGGCCAACGTCCTGACTTTC
16	.	TRBV5-1	many	TRBJ1-1	CASSLSGPQMNTEAFF	TGCGCCAGCAGCTTAAGCGGGCCTCAGATGAACACTGAAGCTTTCTTT
17	.	TRBV6-1	.	TRBJ1-5	CASRARTGHEGNQPQHF	TGTGCCAGCAGAGCCAGAACAGGGCACGAGGGCAATCAGCCCCAGCATTTT
17	TRBD2	TRBV7-2	.	TRBJ2-6	CASSLAAGDSGANVLTF	TGTGCCAGCAGCTTAGCAGCGGGGGACTCTGGGGCCAACGTCCTGACTTTC
14	.	TRBV5-5	many	TRBJ2-5	CASSLGGTQETQYF	TGTGCCAGCAGCTTGGGGGGCACCCAAGAGACCCAGTACTTC
16	TRBD1	TRBV24-1	.	TRBJ2-1	CATQPRDRGMYNEQFF	TGTGCCACCCAACCCCGGGACAGGGGCATGTACAATGAGCAGTTCTTC
15	.	TRBV7-9	many	TRBJ1-2	CASSSSGLRDRGYTF	TGTGCCAGCAGCTCGTCGGGACTGAGGGATCGGGGCTACACCTTC
14	TRBD1	TRBV12-3/TRBV12-4	few	TRBJ2-1	CASIQDRGHNEQFF	TGTGCCAGCATCCAGGACAGGGGACACAATGAGCAGTTCTTC
17	TRBD2	TRBV12-3/TRBV12-4	many	TRBJ2-1	CASSPGTSGRAYNEQFF	TGTGCCAGCAGCCCCGGGACTAGCGGGAGGGCCTACAATGAGCAGTTCTTC
17	.	TRBV4-1	many	TRBJ2-1	CASSQEGYIPPYNEQFF	TGCGCCAGCAGCCAAGAGGGGTACATTCCCCCCTACAATGAGCAGTTCTTC
14	.	TRBV20-1	.	TRBJ2-3	CSARAQRNTDTQYF	TGCAGTGCTAGAGCCCAGAGGAACACAGATACGCAGTATTTT